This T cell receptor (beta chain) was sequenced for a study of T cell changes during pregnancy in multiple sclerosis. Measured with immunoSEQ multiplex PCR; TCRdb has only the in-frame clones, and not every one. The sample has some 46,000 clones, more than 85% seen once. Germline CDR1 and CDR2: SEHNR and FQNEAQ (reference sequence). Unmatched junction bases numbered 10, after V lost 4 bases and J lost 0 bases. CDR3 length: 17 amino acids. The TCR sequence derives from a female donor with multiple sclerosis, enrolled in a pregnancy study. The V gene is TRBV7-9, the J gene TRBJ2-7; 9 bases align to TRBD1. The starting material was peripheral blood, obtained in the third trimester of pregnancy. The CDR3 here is CASSWTGEREISYEQYF. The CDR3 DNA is TGTGCCAGCAGCTGGACAGGGGAGAGGGAGATCTCCTACGAGCAGTACTTC.